This T cell receptor (beta chain) derives from a study of PD-1 blockade in classical Hodgkin lymphoma. About the research overall: Intravenous nivolumab at 3 mg/kg was given to patients every 2 weeks. Whole-study results and caveats: Newly diagnosed patients had diversity similar to the baseline diversity of complete responders.

In the case of this clone: Its antigen remains unknown.

The table came from immunoSEQ multiplex PCR; TCRdb's copy has only in-frame clones and leaves some out. This sample has about 18,000 clones, with 70% found just once. Time point reported: cycle 4 day 1 (C4D1), after five to seven weeks of nivolumab. Every single patient, without exception, relapsed after autologous stem cell transplantation, and brentuximab vedotin exposure varied. Magnetic negative selection of thawed PBMCs was the method by which CD4+ T cells were purified. Best outcomes ranged across complete response, partial response and progressive disease. Germline V lookup: CDR1 SNHLY, CDR2 FYNNEI. The CDR3 is made up of 13 amino acids. Trimming took off 6 bases at V and 7 bases at J, with 13 bases between the two ends.

This rearrangement joins TRBV2 to TRBJ1-5; possible D gene TRBD1, 5 bases. This clonotype was obtained from a human donor with classical Hodgkin lymphoma. The material was CD4+ T cells from blood, obtained before the fourth cycle of nivolumab. The CDR3 DNA reads as TGTGCCAGCAGGGTTTGGGGCGGACAGCCCCAGCATTTT. Its protein is CASRVWGGQPQHF.